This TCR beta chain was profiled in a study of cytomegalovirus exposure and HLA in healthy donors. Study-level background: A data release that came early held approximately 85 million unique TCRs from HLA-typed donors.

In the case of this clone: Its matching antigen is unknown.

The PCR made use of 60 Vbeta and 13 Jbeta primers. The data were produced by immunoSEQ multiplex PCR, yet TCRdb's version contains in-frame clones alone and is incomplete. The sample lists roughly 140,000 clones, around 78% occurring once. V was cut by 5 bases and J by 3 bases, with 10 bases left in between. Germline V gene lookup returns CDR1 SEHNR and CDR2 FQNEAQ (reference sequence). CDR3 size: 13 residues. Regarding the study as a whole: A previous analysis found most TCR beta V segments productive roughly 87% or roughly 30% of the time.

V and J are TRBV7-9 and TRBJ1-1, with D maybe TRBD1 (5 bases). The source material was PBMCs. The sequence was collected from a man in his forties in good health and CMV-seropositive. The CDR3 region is CASSEIRDTEAFF. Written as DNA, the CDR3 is TGTGCCAGCAGCGAAATCAGGGACACTGAAGCTTTCTTT.